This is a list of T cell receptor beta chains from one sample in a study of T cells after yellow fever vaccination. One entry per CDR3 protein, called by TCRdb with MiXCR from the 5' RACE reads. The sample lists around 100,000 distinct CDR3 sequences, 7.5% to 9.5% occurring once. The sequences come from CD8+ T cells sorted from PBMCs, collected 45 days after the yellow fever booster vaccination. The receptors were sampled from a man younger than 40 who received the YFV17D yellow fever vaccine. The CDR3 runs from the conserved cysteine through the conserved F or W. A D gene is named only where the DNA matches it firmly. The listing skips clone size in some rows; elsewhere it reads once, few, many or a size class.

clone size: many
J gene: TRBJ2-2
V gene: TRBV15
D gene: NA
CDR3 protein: CATSRAATGRTGELFF
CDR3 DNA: TGTGCCACCAGCAGAGCCGCGACAGGGAGGACCGGGGAGCTGTTTTTT

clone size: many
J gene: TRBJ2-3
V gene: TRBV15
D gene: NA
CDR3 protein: CATSRDLGGSSTDTQYF
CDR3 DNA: TGTGCCACCAGCAGAGATCTGGGCGGATCTAGCACAGATACGCAGTATTTT

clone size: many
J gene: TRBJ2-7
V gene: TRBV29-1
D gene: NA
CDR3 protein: CSVSEGAASYEQYF
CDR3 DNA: TGCAGCGTGTCTGAAGGGGCCGCGTCCTACGAGCAGTACTTC

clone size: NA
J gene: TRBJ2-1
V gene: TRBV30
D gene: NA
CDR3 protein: CAWSDTHNEQFF
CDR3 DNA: TGTGCCTGGAGTGACACACACAATGAGCAGTTCTTC

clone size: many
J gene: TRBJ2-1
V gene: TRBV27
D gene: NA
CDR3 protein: CASSFGGPYNEQFF
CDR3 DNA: TGTGCCAGCAGTTTCGGGGGACCCTACAATGAGCAGTTCTTC

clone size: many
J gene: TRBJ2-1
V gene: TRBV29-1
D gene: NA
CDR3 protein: CSVVQGSYNEQFF
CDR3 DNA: TGCAGCGTTGTTCAGGGCTCCTACAATGAGCAGTTCTTC

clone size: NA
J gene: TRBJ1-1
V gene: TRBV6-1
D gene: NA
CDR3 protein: CASSPSGENTEAFF
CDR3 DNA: TGTGCCAGCAGTCCGAGTGGCGAGAACACTGAAGCTTTCTTT

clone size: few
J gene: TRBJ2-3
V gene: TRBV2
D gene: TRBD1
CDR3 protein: CASPRGMTGSSTDTQYF
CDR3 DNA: TGTGCCAGCCCCAGAGGAATGACAGGGTCCAGCACAGATACGCAGTATTTT

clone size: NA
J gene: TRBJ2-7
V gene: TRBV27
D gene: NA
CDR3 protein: CASRFGALGNEQYF
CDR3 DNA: TGTGCCAGCAGGTTTGGGGCGCTGGGGAACGAGCAGTACTTC

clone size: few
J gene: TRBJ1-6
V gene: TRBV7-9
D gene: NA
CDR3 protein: CASTALSDSPLHF
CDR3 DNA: TGTGCCAGCACCGCCCTTTCGGATTCACCCCTCCACTTT

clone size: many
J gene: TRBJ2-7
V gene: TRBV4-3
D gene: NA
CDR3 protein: CASSQDVSSYEQYF
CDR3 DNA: TGCGCCAGCAGCCAAGACGTTAGCTCCTACGAGCAGTACTTC

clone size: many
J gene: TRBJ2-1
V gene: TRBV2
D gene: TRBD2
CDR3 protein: CASSERLAAYNEQFF
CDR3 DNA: TGTGCCAGCAGTGAACGTCTAGCGGCCTACAATGAGCAGTTCTTC

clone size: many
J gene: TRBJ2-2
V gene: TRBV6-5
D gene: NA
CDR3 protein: CASSYSPLGTGELFF
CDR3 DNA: TGTGCCAGCAGTTACTCGCCCCTTGGCACCGGGGAGCTGTTTTTT

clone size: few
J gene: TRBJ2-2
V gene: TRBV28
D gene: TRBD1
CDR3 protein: CASSLRGQVRNGELFF
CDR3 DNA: TGTGCCAGCAGTTTAAGGGGACAGGTCCGAAACGGGGAGCTGTTTTTT

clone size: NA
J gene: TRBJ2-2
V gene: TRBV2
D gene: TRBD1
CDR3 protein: CASSGAPETGVTGELFF
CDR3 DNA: TGTGCCAGCAGTGGGGCCCCCGAGACAGGGGTCACCGGGGAGCTGTTTTTT

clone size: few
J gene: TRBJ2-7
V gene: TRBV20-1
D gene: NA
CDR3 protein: CSASAGTPYEQYF
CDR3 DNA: TGCAGTGCTAGTGCAGGGACCCCCTACGAGCAGTACTTC

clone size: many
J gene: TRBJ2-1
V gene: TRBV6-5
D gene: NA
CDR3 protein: CASSYLGQNNEQFF
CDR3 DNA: TGTGCCAGCAGTTACTTAGGTCAGAACAATGAGCAGTTCTTC

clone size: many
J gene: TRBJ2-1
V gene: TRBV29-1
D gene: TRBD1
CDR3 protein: CSVVGTGGSSEQFF
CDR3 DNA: TGCAGCGTTGTGGGGACAGGGGGCTCTAGTGAGCAGTTCTTC

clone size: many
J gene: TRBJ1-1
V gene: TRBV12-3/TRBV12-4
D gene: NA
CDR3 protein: CASSLGATEAFF
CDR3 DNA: TGTGCCAGCAGTTTAGGGGCGACTGAAGCTTTCTTT

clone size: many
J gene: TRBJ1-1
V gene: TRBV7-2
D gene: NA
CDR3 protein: CASSPLSIMNTEAFF
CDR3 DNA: TGTGCCAGCAGCCCGTTATCGATCATGAACACTGAAGCTTTCTTT

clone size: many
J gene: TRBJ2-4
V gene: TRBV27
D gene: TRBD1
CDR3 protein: CASSPTGGYIQYF
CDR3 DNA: TGTGCCAGCAGTCCTACAGGGGGATACATTCAGTACTTC

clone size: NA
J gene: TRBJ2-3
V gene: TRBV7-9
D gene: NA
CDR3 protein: CASSFGGSDTQYF
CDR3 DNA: TGTGCCAGCAGCTTTGGAGGGTCAGATACGCAGTATTTT

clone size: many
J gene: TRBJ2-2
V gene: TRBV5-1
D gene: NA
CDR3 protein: CASSTTGQEITGELFF
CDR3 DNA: TGCGCCAGCAGCACAACAGGGCAGGAGATCACCGGGGAGCTGTTTTTT

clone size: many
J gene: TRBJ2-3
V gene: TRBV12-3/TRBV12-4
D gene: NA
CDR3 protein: CASSFYKRGWATDTQYF
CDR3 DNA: TGTGCCAGCAGTTTTTATAAGAGGGGCTGGGCGACAGATACGCAGTATTTT

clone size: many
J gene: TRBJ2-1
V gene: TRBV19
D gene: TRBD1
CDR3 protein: CASSISPGQWSPNEQFF
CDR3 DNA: TGTGCCAGTAGTATATCTCCGGGACAGTGGAGCCCGAATGAGCAGTTCTTC

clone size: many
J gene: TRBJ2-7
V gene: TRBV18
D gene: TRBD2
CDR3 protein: CASSPPLGLAGTEQYF
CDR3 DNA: TGTGCCAGCTCACCACCTCTGGGACTAGCGGGTACGGAGCAGTACTTC

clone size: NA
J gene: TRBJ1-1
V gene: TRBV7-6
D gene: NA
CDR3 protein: CASSLGGKGEAFF
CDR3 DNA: TGTGCCAGCAGCTTAGGTGGGAAAGGTGAAGCTTTCTTT

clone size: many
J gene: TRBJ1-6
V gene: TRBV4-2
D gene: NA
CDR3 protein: CASSLQGPSPLHF
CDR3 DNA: TGTGCCAGCAGCCTACAGGGTCCCTCACCCCTCCACTTT

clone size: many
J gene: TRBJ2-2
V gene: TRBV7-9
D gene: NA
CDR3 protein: CASSLALEITGELFF
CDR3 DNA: TGTGCCAGCAGCTTAGCCCTCGAGATAACCGGGGAGCTGTTTTTT

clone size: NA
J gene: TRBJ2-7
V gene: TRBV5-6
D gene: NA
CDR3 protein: CAISLGLAGGVEYF
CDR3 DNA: TGTGCCATCAGCCTCGGGCTCGCCGGTGGGGTCGAGTACTTC

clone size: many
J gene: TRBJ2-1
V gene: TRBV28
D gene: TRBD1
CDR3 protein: CASRDRVYNEQFF
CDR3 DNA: TGTGCCAGCAGGGACAGGGTGTACAATGAGCAGTTCTTC

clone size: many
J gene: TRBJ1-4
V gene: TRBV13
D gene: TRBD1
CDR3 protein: CASSFTAGPDRGFGWTNEKLFF
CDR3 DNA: TGTGCCAGCAGCTTCACGGCAGGCCCCGACAGGGGCTTTGGTTGGACTAATGAAAAACTGTTTTTT

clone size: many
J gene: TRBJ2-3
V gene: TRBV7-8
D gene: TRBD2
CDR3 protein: CASSFTSGRSDTQYF
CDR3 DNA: TGTGCCAGCAGCTTCACTAGCGGGAGATCAGATACGCAGTATTTT

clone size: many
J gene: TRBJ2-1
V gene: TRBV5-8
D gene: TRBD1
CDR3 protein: CASSPLTGELYNEQFF
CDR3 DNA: TGTGCCAGCAGCCCCCTGACAGGGGAGCTCTACAATGAGCAGTTCTTC

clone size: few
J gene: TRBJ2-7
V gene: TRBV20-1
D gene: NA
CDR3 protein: CSARDLSGREQYF
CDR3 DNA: TGCAGTGCTAGAGATTTATCAGGTCGCGAGCAGTACTTC

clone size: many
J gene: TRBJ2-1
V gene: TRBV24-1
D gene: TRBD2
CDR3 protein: CATSDLSGSSNEQFF
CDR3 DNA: TGTGCCACCAGTGATTTGAGCGGGAGTAGCAATGAGCAGTTCTTC

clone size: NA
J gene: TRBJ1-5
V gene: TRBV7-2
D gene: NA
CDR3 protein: CASSSAGRGRQPQHF
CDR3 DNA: TGTGCCAGCAGCTCAGCAGGAAGGGGTCGTCAGCCCCAGCATTTT

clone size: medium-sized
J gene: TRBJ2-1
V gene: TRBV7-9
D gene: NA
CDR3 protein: CASARSYNEQFF
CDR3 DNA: TGTGCCAGCGCACGATCCTACAATGAGCAGTTCTTC

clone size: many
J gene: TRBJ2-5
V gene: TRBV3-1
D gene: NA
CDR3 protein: CASSQVGGATQETQYF
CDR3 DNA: TGTGCCAGCAGCCAAGTAGGCGGGGCTACCCAAGAGACCCAGTACTTC

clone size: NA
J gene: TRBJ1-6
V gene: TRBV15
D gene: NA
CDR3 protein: CATSRERNSPLHF
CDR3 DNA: TGTGCCACCAGCAGAGAGAGGAACTCACCCCTCCACTTT

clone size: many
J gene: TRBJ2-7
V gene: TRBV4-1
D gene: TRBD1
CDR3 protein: CASSQGALLTGGIPYEQYF
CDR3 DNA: TGCGCCAGCAGCCAAGGGGCCCTCCTGACAGGGGGCATACCCTACGAGCAGTACTTC

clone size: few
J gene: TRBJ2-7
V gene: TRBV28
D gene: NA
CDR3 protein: CASSLRYENEQYF
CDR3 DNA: TGTGCCAGCAGTTTACGTTACGAAAACGAGCAGTACTTC

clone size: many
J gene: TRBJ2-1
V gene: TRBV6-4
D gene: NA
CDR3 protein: CASSATWGSPYNEQFF
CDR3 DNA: TGTGCCAGCAGTGCGACATGGGGGAGCCCCTACAATGAGCAGTTCTTC

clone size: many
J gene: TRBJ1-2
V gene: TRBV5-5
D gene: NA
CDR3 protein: CASRGDENYGYTF
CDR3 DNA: TGTGCCAGCAGGGGGGACGAAAACTATGGCTACACCTTC

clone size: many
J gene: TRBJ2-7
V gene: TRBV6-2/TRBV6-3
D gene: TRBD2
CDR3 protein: CASSLGTSGIYEQYF
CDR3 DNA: TGTGCCAGCAGTTTAGGAACTAGCGGAATCTACGAGCAGTACTTC